This paragraph covers one T cell receptor beta chain sequence. These data belong to a study of blood T cell repertoires in COVID-19. The overall study: PBMCs, B-cell-depleted T cells, or T cells were the source of the cDNA or gDNA that made up the material.

CDR1 SGHNT and CDR2 YYREEE come from the germline V gene (reference sequence). Trimming at V came to 3 bases and at J to 8 bases, leaving 5 bases not matched to a gene. This CDR3 contains 15 residues. The repertoire was sequenced with immunoSEQ multiplex PCR; TCRdb's copy has only in-frame clones and lacks some. The sample has 210,000 or so clones; 83% are singletons. Recruits, aged roughly 18 to 89 years, lived in approximately 26 US areas. Clinical history reported by participants formed the basis on which cohorts were assigned. All exposed participants met a person with COVID-19 within 2 weeks before entering the study.

The chain combines TRBV5-4 with TRBJ2-2, with 12 bases matching TRBD1. The TCR was taken from a woman aged 45-65 years who had been exposed to COVID-19. The specimen was PBMCs or T cells enriched from blood (not recorded which). DNA for the CDR3: TGTGCCAGCAGCTCCGGGACAGGGGGCTATGGGGAGCTGTTTTTT. Its protein product is CASSSGTGGYGELFF. The entire variable domain, with the rest obtained from reference TRBV5-4 and TRBJ2-2, is as follows: ETGVTQSPTHLIKTRGQQVTLRCSSQSGHNTVSWYQQALGQGPQFIFQYYREEENGRGNFPPRFSGLQFPNYSSELNVNALELDDSALYLCASSSGTGGYGELFFGEGSRLTVL.